This T cell receptor beta chain was profiled in a study of blood T cell repertoires in COVID-19. The repertoire was sequenced with immunoSEQ multiplex PCR; TCRdb's copy has only in-frame clones and lacks some. Of about 34,000 clones in the sample, 90% were seen once. The V end lost 6 bases, the J end lost 0 bases, and 15 bases lay between the germline ends. The germline CDR1 and CDR2 sequences are LNHDA and SQIVND (reference sequence). CDR3 length: 16 amino acids. The clonotype was recovered from a man aged 55 to 69 with active or convalescent COVID-19. This chain links TRBV19 with TRBJ1-5, with no clear D. The sequenced sample was peripheral blood. DNA of the CDR3: TGTGCCAGTAGGGGCCCCCGTATCCCTAGCAATCAGCCCCAGCATTTT. Amino acid sequence: CASRGPRIPSNQPQHF.